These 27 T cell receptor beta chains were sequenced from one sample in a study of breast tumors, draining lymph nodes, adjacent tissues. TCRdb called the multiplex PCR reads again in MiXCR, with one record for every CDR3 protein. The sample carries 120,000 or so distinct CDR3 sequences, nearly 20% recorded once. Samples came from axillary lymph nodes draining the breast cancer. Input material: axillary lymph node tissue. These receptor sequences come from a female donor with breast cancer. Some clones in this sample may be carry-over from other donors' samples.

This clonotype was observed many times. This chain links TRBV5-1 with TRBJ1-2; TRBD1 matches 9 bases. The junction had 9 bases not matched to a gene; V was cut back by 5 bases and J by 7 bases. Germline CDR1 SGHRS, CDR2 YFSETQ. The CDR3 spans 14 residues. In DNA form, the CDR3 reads TGCGCCAGCAGTACGGGACAGGGATCCTCTGGCTACACCTTC. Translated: CASSTGQGSSGYTF.

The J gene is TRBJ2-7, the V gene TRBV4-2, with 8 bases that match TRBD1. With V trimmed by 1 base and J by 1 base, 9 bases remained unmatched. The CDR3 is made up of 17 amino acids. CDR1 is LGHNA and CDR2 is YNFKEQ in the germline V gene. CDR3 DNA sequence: TGTGCCAGCAGCCAAGGGGGTGCGGGACAGGCTTCCTACGAGCAGTACTTC. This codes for CASSQGGAGQASYEQYF.

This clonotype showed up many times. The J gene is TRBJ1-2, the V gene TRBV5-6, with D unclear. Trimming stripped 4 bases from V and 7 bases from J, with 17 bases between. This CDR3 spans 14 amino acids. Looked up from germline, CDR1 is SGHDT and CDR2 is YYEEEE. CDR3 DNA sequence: TGTGCCAGCAGCCTCCGACATGCCTCTCCTGGCTACACCTTC. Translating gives CASSLRHASPGYTF.

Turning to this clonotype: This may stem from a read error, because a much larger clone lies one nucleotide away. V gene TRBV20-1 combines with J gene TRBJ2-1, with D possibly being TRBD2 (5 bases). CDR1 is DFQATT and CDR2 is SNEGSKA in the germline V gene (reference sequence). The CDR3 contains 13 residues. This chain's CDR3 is CSTSPSRNNEQFF. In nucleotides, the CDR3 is TGCAGTACTAGTCCTAGCAGAAACAATGAGCAGTTCTTC.

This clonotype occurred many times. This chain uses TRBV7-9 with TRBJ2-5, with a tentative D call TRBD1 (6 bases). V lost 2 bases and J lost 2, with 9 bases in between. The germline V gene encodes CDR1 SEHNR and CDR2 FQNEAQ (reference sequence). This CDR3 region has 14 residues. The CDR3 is CASSLRTEQETQYF. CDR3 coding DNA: TGTGCCAGCAGCTTACGGACAGAACAAGAGACCCAGTACTTC.

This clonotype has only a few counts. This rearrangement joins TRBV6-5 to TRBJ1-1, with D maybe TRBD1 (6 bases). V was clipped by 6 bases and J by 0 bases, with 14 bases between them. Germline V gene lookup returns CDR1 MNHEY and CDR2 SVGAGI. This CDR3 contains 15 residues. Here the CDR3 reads CASRPTWTVNTEAFF. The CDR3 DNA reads TGTGCCAGCAGACCGACCTGGACAGTGAACACTGAAGCTTTCTTT.

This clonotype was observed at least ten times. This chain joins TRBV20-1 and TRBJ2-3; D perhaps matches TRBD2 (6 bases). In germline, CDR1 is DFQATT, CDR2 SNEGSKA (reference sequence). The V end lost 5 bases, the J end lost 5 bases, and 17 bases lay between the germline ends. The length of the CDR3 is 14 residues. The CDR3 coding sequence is TGCAGTGCTCAGACTAGGAAAGAGTTAGATACGCAGTATTTT. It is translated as CSAQTRKELDTQYF.

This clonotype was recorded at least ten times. CDR3 sequence: CSAGTGQETQYF. In DNA form, the CDR3 reads TGCAGTGCAGGGACGGGCCAAGAGACCCAGTACTTC. V and J are TRBV20-1 and TRBJ2-5, with D possibly called TRBD1 or TRBD2 (5 bases each). Germline V gene sequence: CDR1 DFQATT, CDR2 SNEGSKA (reference sequence). The CDR3 length is 12 residues. With 6 bases removed from V and 1 base from J, the gap between germline ends came to 9 bases.

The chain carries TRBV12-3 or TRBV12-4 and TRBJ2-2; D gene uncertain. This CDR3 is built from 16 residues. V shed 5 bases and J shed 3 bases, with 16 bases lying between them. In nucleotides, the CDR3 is TGTGCCAGCAGTCCAAGACACGCGACGGACACCGGGGAGCTGTTTTTT. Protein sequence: CASSPRHATDTGELFF.

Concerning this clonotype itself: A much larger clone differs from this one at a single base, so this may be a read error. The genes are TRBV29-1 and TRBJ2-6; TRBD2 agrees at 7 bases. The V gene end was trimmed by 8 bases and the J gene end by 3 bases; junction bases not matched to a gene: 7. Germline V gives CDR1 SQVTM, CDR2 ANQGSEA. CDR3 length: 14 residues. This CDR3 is CSIGEGGGANVLTF. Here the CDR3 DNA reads TGCAGCATTGGGGAGGGCGGTGGGGCCAACGTCCTGACTTTC.

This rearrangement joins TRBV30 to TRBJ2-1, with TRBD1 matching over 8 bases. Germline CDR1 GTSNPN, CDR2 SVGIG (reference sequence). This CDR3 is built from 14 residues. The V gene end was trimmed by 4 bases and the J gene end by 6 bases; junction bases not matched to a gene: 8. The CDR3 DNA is TGTGCCTGGAATTCCGGGACAGGTAGCAATGAGCAGTTCTTC. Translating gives CAWNSGTGSNEQFF.

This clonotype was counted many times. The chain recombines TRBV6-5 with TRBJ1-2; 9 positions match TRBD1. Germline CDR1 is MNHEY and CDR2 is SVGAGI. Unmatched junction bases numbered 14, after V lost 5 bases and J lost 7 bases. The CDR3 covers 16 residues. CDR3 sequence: CASSPGEDRGLGGYTF. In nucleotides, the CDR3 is TGTGCCAGCAGTCCGGGGGAGGACAGGGGACTAGGTGGCTACACCTTC.

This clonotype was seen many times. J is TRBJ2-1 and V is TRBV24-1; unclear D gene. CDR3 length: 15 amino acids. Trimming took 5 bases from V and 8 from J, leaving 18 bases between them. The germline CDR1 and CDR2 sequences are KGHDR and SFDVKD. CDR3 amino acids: CATSVQVSPKDEQFF. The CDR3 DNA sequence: TGTGCCACCAGTGTTCAAGTGTCACCTAAAGATGAGCAGTTCTTC.

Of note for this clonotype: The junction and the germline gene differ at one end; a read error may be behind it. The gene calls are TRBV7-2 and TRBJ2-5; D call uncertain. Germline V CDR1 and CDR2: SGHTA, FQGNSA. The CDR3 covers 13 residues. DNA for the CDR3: TGTGCCGGCAGCATACAGTACCAAGAGACCCAGTACTTC. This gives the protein CAGSIQYQETQYF. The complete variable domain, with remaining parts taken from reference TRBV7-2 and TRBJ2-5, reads GAGVSQSPSNKVTEKGKDVELRCDPISGHTALYWYRQSLGQGLEFLIYFQGNSAPDKSGLPSDRFSAERTGGSVSTLTIQRTQQEDSAVYLCAGSIQYQETQYFGPGTRLLVL.

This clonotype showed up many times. CDR3 bases: TGTGCCAGCAGGTACACAGGGTCGGATGAGACCCAGTACTTC. Its protein product is CASRYTGSDETQYF. V is TRBV25-1 and J is TRBJ2-5; maybe TRBD1 (6 bases). Germline values: CDR1 MGHDK, CDR2 SYGVNS. This CDR3 contains 14 residues. Trimming shortened V by 6 bases and J by 5 bases, and 16 bases separated the two germline ends.

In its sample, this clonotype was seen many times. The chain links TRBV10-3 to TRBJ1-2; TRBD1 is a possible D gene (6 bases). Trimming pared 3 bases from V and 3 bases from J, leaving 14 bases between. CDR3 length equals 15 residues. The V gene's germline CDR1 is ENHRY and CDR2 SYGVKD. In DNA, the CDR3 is TGTGCCATCAGTGACTCAGTGGGGGCCGACTATGGCTACACCTTC. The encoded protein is CAISDSVGADYGYTF.

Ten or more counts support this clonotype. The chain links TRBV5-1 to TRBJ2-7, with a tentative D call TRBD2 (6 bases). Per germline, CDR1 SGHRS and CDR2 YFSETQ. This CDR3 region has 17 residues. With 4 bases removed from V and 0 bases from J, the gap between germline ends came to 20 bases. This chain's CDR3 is CASSPGRTRGSSYEQYF. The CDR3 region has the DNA TGCGCCAGCAGCCCAGGGAGGACTCGAGGCAGCTCCTACGAGCAGTACTTC.

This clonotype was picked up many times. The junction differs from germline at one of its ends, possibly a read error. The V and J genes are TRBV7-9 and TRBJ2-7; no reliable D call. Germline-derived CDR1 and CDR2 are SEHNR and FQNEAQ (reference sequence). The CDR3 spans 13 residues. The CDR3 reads CASSSDGSYEQYF. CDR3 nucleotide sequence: TGCGCCAGCAGCTCCGACGGCTCCTACGAGCAGTACTTC.

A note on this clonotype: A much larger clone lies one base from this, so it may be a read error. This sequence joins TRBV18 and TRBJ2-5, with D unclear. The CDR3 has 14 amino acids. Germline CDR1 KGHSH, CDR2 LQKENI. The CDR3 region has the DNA TGTGCCAGCTCACCTTTAGACACCCAAGGGACCCAGTACTTC. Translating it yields CASSPLDTQGTQYF.

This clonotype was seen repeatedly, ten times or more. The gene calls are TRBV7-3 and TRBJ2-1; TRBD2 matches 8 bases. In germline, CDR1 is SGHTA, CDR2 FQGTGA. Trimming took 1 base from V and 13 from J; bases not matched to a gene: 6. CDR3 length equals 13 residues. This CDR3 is CASSLSLAGVQFF. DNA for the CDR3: TGTGCCAGCAGCTTAAGTCTAGCGGGCGTTCAGTTCTTC.

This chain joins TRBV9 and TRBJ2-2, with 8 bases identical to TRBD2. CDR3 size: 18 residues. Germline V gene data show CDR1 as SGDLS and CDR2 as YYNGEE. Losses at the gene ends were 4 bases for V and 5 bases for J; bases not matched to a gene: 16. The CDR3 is CASSPPGARGAGTGELFF. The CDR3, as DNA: TGTGCCAGCAGCCCCCCCGGGGCGCGGGGGGCGGGGACCGGGGAGCTGTTTTTT.

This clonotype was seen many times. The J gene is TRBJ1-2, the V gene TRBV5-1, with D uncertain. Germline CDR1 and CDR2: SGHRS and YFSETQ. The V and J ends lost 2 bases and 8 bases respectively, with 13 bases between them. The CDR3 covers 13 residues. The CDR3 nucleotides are TGCGCCAGCAGCTTACCTGGGGTGGCGGGCTACACCTTC. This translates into CASSLPGVAGYTF.

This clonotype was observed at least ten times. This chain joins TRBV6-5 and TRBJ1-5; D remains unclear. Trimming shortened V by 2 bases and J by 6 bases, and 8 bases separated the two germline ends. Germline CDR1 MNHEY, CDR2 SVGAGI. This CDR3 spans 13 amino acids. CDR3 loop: CASSYREGQPQHF. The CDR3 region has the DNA TGTGCCAGCAGTTACAGGGAGGGTCAGCCCCAGCATTTT.

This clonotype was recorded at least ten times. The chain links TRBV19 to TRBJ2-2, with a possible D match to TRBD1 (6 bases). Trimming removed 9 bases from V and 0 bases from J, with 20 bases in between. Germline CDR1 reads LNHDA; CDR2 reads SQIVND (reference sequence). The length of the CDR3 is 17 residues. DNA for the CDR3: TGTGCCAGCGGCCTCGACCCAAGGACAGCGAACACCGGGGAGCTGTTTTTT. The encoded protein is CASGLDPRTANTGELFF.

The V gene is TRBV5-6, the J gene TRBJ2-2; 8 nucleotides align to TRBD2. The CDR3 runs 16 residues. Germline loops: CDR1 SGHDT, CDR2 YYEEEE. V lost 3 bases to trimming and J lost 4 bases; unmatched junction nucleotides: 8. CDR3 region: CASSSRTSRSTGELFF. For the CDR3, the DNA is TGTGCCAGCAGCTCGCGGACTAGCCGGAGCACCGGGGAGCTGTTTTTT.

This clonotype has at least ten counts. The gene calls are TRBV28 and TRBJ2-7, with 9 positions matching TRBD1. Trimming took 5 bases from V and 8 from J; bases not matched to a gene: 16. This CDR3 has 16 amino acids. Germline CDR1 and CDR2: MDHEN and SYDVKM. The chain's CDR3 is CASSPATGTGYAKQYF. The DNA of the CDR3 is TGTGCCAGCAGTCCGGCAACCGGGACAGGGTATGCCAAGCAGTACTTC.

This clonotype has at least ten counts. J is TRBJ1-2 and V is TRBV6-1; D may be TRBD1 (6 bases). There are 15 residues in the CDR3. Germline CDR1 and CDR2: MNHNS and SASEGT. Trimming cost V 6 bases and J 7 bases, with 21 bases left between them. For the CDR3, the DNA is TGTGCCAGCAGCCTAATGGGGCAGGGGCATAGTGGCTACACCTTC. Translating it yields CASSLMGQGHSGYTF.